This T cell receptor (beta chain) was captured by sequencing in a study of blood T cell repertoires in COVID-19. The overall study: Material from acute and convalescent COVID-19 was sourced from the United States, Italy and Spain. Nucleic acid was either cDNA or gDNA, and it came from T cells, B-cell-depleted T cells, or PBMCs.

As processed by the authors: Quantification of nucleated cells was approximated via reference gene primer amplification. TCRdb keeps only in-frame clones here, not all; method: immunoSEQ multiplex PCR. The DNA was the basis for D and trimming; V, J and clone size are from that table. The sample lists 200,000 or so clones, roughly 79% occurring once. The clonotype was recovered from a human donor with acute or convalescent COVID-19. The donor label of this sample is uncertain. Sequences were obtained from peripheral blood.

The CDR3 bases are TGTGCCAGCAGTGAAAGCAGGGCCAGGCAGCCCCAGCATTTT. Translated: CASSESRARQPQHF. The V call is TRBV2, the J call TRBJ1-5; weak D call: TRBD1 (5 bases). The CDR3 has 14 residues. V lost 2 bases and J 7 bases, leaving 12 bases between the germline ends. In germline, CDR1 is SNHLY, CDR2 FYNNEI.